These T cell receptor beta chains were read from a single sample in a study of blood T cell repertoires in COVID-19. This table comes from immunoSEQ multiplex PCR, and its TCRdb copy is limited to in-frame clones, with some not included. The sample lists some 230,000 clones; around four fifths were seen once. What was sequenced was peripheral blood. All receptors derive from a woman in her fifties or sixties who had recovered from COVID-19. CDR3s include the opening cysteine and the closing phenylalanine or tryptophan. Fields, in order: D gene, V gene, J gene, clone size, CDR3 protein, CDR3 DNA. D genes are given only for firm matches. Clone size is not always given. Where it is, it says once, few, many or a class for expanded clones.

d_gene: NA; v_gene: TRBV7-9; j_gene: TRBJ1-1; abundance: NA; CDR3aa: CASRRGSEAFF; CDR3nt: TGTGCCAGCAGAAGGGGCTCTGAAGCTTTCTTT
d_gene: TRBD2; v_gene: TRBV10-3; j_gene: TRBJ2-7; abundance: NA; CDR3aa: CATTPGGGVWEQYF; CDR3nt: TGTGCCACCACTCCTGGCGGGGGGGTGTGGGAGCAGTACTTC
d_gene: TRBD2; v_gene: TRBV18; j_gene: TRBJ2-7; abundance: few; CDR3aa: CASSPLQRGGGYEQYF; CDR3nt: TGTGCCAGCTCACCACTCCAGCGGGGAGGAGGATACGAGCAGTACTTC
d_gene: NA; v_gene: TRBV7-2; j_gene: TRBJ2-3; abundance: NA; CDR3aa: CASSLVGGGTLTDTQYF; CDR3nt: TGTGCCAGCAGCTTAGTAGGCGGGGGCACCCTCACAGATACGCAGTATTTT
d_gene: NA; v_gene: TRBV19; j_gene: TRBJ2-1; abundance: once; CDR3aa: CASSMVAGNVGQFF; CDR3nt: TGTGCCAGTAGTATGGTTGCAGGGAATGTTGGGCAGTTCTTC
d_gene: TRBD1; v_gene: TRBV5-6; j_gene: TRBJ1-5; abundance: NA; CDR3aa: CASSFAGGTKQPQHF; CDR3nt: TGTGCCAGCAGCTTCGCAGGGGGGACCAAACAGCCCCAGCATTTT
d_gene: NA; v_gene: TRBV12-3/TRBV12-4; j_gene: TRBJ1-3; abundance: once; CDR3aa: CASSYPGNTIYF; CDR3nt: TGTGCCAGCAGTTATCCGGGAAACACCATATATTTT
d_gene: TRBD1; v_gene: TRBV10-3; j_gene: TRBJ1-5; abundance: NA; CDR3aa: CAISAGQGDQPQHF; CDR3nt: TGTGCCATCAGTGCTGGACAGGGTGATCAGCCCCAGCATTTT
d_gene: NA; v_gene: TRBV9; j_gene: TRBJ1-4; abundance: once; CDR3aa: CASSVSTKTNEKLFF; CDR3nt: TGTGCCAGCAGCGTGAGTACCAAAACGAATGAAAAACTGTTTTTT
d_gene: NA; v_gene: TRBV16; j_gene: TRBJ2-7; abundance: NA; CDR3aa: CASSSIRRIYEQYF; CDR3nt: TGTGCCAGCAGCTCGATTCGCAGGATTTACGAGCAGTACTTC
d_gene: TRBD2; v_gene: TRBV4-1; j_gene: TRBJ2-1; abundance: few; CDR3aa: CASSYPPGLAGESSYNEQFF; CDR3nt: TGCGCCAGCAGCTACCCTCCGGGACTAGCGGGGGAGAGCTCCTACAATGAGCAGTTCTTC
d_gene: NA; v_gene: TRBV4-1; j_gene: TRBJ1-2; abundance: NA; CDR3aa: CASSQIFGSGSNYGYTF; CDR3nt: TGCGCCAGCAGCCAAATATTCGGGTCCGGATCTAACTATGGCTACACCTTC
d_gene: NA; v_gene: TRBV2; j_gene: TRBJ2-3; abundance: NA; CDR3aa: CASSPQGTDTQYF; CDR3nt: TGTGCCAGCAGTCCCCAGGGCACAGATACGCAGTATTTT
d_gene: NA; v_gene: TRBV7-9; j_gene: TRBJ1-2; abundance: NA; CDR3aa: CASSLGVADYTF; CDR3nt: TGTGCCAGCAGCTTAGGAGTAGCCGACTACACCTTC
d_gene: TRBD2; v_gene: TRBV30; j_gene: TRBJ2-4; abundance: NA; CDR3aa: CAWGPSGGPKNIQYF; CDR3nt: TGTGCCTGGGGCCCTAGCGGGGGTCCCAAAAACATTCAGTACTTC
d_gene: NA; v_gene: TRBV6-2/TRBV6-3; j_gene: TRBJ1-5; abundance: NA; CDR3aa: CASSSRERNQPQHF; CDR3nt: TGTGCCAGCAGTTCCCGGGAACGCAATCAGCCCCAGCATTTT
d_gene: NA; v_gene: TRBV10-3; j_gene: TRBJ1-4; abundance: once; CDR3aa: CAISETSRVEKLFF; CDR3nt: TGTGCCATCAGTGAAACAAGCCGGGTTGAAAAACTGTTTTTT
d_gene: TRBD1; v_gene: TRBV11-3; j_gene: TRBJ2-2; abundance: few; CDR3aa: CACSSGTGVTGELFF; CDR3nt: TGTGCCTGCTCTTCCGGGACAGGGGTAACCGGGGAGCTGTTTTTT
d_gene: NA; v_gene: TRBV19; j_gene: TRBJ2-3; abundance: NA; CDR3aa: CASEPGQGSDTQYF; CDR3nt: TGTGCCAGCGAGCCGGGACAAGGGTCCGATACGCAGTATTTT
d_gene: NA; v_gene: TRBV14; j_gene: TRBJ1-6; abundance: once; CDR3aa: CASSRSRGSYNSPLHF; CDR3nt: TGTGCCAGCAGTCGAAGTCGGGGTTCCTATAATTCACCCCTCCACTTT
d_gene: NA; v_gene: TRBV7-8; j_gene: TRBJ2-7; abundance: many; CDR3aa: CASSVGRFTYEQYF; CDR3nt: TGTGCCAGCAGCGTAGGCAGGTTCACCTACGAGCAGTACTTC
d_gene: NA; v_gene: TRBV9; j_gene: TRBJ2-1; abundance: few; CDR3aa: CASSPLGSGVAYNEQFF; CDR3nt: TGTGCCAGCAGCCCCCTGGGTTCGGGAGTCGCTTACAATGAGCAGTTCTTC
d_gene: NA; v_gene: TRBV5-1; j_gene: TRBJ1-6; abundance: NA; CDR3aa: CASSGGFFSPLHF; CDR3nt: TGCGCCAGCAGCGGAGGGTTTTTTTCACCCCTCCACTTT
d_gene: NA; v_gene: TRBV6-1; j_gene: TRBJ2-7; abundance: NA; CDR3aa: CASSERQGYSEQYF; CDR3nt: TGTGCCAGCAGTGAAAGGCAGGGTTATTCCGAGCAGTACTTC
d_gene: NA; v_gene: TRBV2; j_gene: TRBJ2-3; abundance: NA; CDR3aa: CASTPGSLSTDTQYF; CDR3nt: TGTGCCAGCACCCCGGGGTCCCTTAGCACAGATACGCAGTATTTT
d_gene: NA; v_gene: TRBV19; j_gene: TRBJ1-1; abundance: NA; CDR3aa: CASILQGNTNTEAFF; CDR3nt: TGTGCCAGTATTCTACAGGGAAATACGAACACTGAAGCTTTCTTT
d_gene: TRBD1; v_gene: TRBV27; j_gene: TRBJ2-5; abundance: once; CDR3aa: CASSPLYRGLRETQYF; CDR3nt: TGTGCCAGCAGTCCCCTCTATAGGGGGCTAAGGGAGACCCAGTACTTC
d_gene: TRBD2; v_gene: TRBV18; j_gene: TRBJ2-5; abundance: NA; CDR3aa: CASSPGGVQETQYF; CDR3nt: TGTGCCAGCTCACCCGGGGGGGTCCAAGAGACCCAGTACTTC
d_gene: NA; v_gene: TRBV7-2; j_gene: TRBJ1-5; abundance: NA; CDR3aa: CASSYTQGYRPQHF; CDR3nt: TGTGCCAGCAGCTACACGCAGGGGTATCGACCCCAGCATTTT
d_gene: NA; v_gene: TRBV5-1; j_gene: TRBJ2-3; abundance: NA; CDR3aa: CASSLDGVDTQYF; CDR3nt: TGCGCCAGCAGCTTGGACGGGGTGGATACGCAGTATTTT
d_gene: TRBD1; v_gene: TRBV5-1; j_gene: TRBJ2-5; abundance: NA; CDR3aa: CASSYRGQGVDAETQYF; CDR3nt: TGCGCCAGCAGCTACAGGGGGCAGGGGGTTGATGCAGAGACCCAGTACTTC
d_gene: TRBD1; v_gene: TRBV2; j_gene: TRBJ1-2; abundance: NA; CDR3aa: CASKPGQTNYGYTF; CDR3nt: TGTGCCAGCAAGCCGGGACAGACTAACTATGGCTACACCTTC
d_gene: NA; v_gene: TRBV19; j_gene: TRBJ2-2; abundance: NA; CDR3aa: CASSHPRGTGELFF; CDR3nt: TGTGCCAGTAGCCACCCCAGGGGTACCGGGGAGCTGTTTTTT
d_gene: NA; v_gene: TRBV7-9; j_gene: TRBJ1-2; abundance: NA; CDR3aa: CASSLVGVRNGYTF; CDR3nt: TGTGCCAGCAGCTTAGTAGGAGTCCGGAATGGCTACACCTTC
d_gene: TRBD1; v_gene: TRBV6-6; j_gene: TRBJ1-1; abundance: few; CDR3aa: CASSYGTGGLGTEAFF; CDR3nt: TGTGCCAGCAGTTACGGGACAGGGGGCTTAGGCACTGAAGCTTTCTTT
d_gene: TRBD1; v_gene: TRBV15; j_gene: TRBJ2-1; abundance: NA; CDR3aa: CATSRRTGGGTEQFF; CDR3nt: TGTGCCACCAGCAGACGGACAGGGGGTGGGACAGAGCAGTTCTTC
d_gene: NA; v_gene: TRBV19; j_gene: TRBJ1-1; abundance: NA; CDR3aa: CASSIDKVSSEAFF; CDR3nt: TGTGCCAGTAGTATAGATAAAGTTAGCAGTGAAGCTTTCTTT
d_gene: TRBD2; v_gene: TRBV4-1; j_gene: TRBJ2-1; abundance: NA; CDR3aa: CASSHLKGRGANEQFF; CDR3nt: TGCGCCAGCAGCCACTTAAAGGGGCGGGGGGCCAATGAGCAGTTCTTC
d_gene: TRBD2; v_gene: TRBV7-3; j_gene: TRBJ2-1; abundance: NA; CDR3aa: CASSPTSGGALNEQFF; CDR3nt: TGTGCCAGCAGCCCTACGAGCGGGGGGGCCTTGAATGAGCAGTTCTTC
d_gene: NA; v_gene: TRBV5-6; j_gene: TRBJ1-5; abundance: NA; CDR3aa: CARAQVLNQPQHF; CDR3nt: TGTGCCAGGGCACAGGTGCTCAATCAGCCCCAGCATTTT
d_gene: NA; v_gene: TRBV7-8; j_gene: TRBJ2-3; abundance: NA; CDR3aa: CASSLRQLRSTDTQYF; CDR3nt: TGTGCCAGCAGCTTAAGGCAGTTGAGGTCCACAGATACGCAGTATTTT
d_gene: TRBD2; v_gene: TRBV4-1; j_gene: TRBJ2-5; abundance: NA; CDR3aa: CASSQGGSGQETQYF; CDR3nt: TGCGCCAGCAGCCAAGGTGGTAGCGGGCAAGAGACCCAGTACTTC
d_gene: TRBD1; v_gene: TRBV11-1; j_gene: TRBJ1-4; abundance: few; CDR3aa: CASSLGQGAEKLFF; CDR3nt: TGTGCCAGCAGCCTTGGACAGGGCGCCGAAAAACTGTTTTTT
d_gene: TRBD2; v_gene: TRBV4-3; j_gene: TRBJ2-7; abundance: NA; CDR3aa: CASSQAPPASGAYEQYF; CDR3nt: TGCGCCAGCAGCCAAGCGCCCCCCGCTAGCGGGGCCTACGAGCAGTACTTC
d_gene: NA; v_gene: TRBV14; j_gene: TRBJ1-3; abundance: NA; CDR3aa: CASSQDLRGSNTIYF; CDR3nt: TGTGCCAGCAGCCAAGATCTTAGAGGGTCCAACACCATATATTTT
d_gene: TRBD2; v_gene: TRBV5-4; j_gene: TRBJ2-2; abundance: NA; CDR3aa: CASGIAGGPMVTGELFF; CDR3nt: TGTGCCAGCGGTATAGCGGGGGGGCCCATGGTCACCGGGGAGCTGTTTTTT
d_gene: NA; v_gene: TRBV29-1; j_gene: TRBJ1-2; abundance: NA; CDR3aa: CSVGGDGYTF; CDR3nt: TGCAGCGTCGGGGGGGATGGCTACACCTTC
d_gene: NA; v_gene: TRBV15; j_gene: TRBJ2-2; abundance: NA; CDR3aa: CATSRDYRSTGELFF; CDR3nt: TGTGCCACCAGCAGAGATTACAGGTCCACCGGGGAGCTGTTTTTT
d_gene: TRBD2; v_gene: TRBV14; j_gene: TRBJ2-3; abundance: few; CDR3aa: CASSQGLAGYGTDTQYF; CDR3nt: TGTGCCAGCAGCCAAGGACTAGCGGGGTACGGAACAGATACGCAGTATTTT
d_gene: TRBD2; v_gene: TRBV7-3; j_gene: TRBJ2-3; abundance: NA; CDR3aa: CASSPAWTSGGTDTQYF; CDR3nt: TGTGCCAGCAGCCCCGCATGGACTAGCGGGGGCACAGATACGCAGTATTTT
d_gene: TRBD2; v_gene: TRBV7-3; j_gene: TRBJ2-5; abundance: once; CDR3aa: CASSLTGLAGVETQYF; CDR3nt: TGTGCCAGCAGCTTAACGGGACTAGCGGGGGTGGAGACCCAGTACTTC
d_gene: NA; v_gene: TRBV4-1; j_gene: TRBJ1-5; abundance: NA; CDR3aa: CASSQVGGFNQPQHF; CDR3nt: TGCGCCAGCAGCCAAGTAGGGGGATTCAATCAGCCCCAGCATTTT
d_gene: TRBD1; v_gene: TRBV19; j_gene: TRBJ1-5; abundance: NA; CDR3aa: CASSTGGYNQPQHF; CDR3nt: TGTGCCAGTAGTACAGGGGGATACAATCAGCCCCAGCATTTT